The next 9 T cell receptor beta chains were all read from a single sample in a study of cytomegalovirus exposure and HLA in healthy donors. The PCR used 60 Vbeta and 13 Jbeta primers. Sequencing used immunoSEQ multiplex PCR; TCRdb keeps in-frame clones, though not all of them. The repertoire shows roughly 80,000 clones; the top ten hold roughly 13%. The sequenced sample consisted of PBMCs. These receptors were taken from a man aged 50 or older in good health and CMV-seropositive.

The rearrangement uses TRBV28 and TRBJ2-7; 11 bases map to TRBD1. CDR1 is MDHEN and CDR2 is SYDVKM in the germline V gene. Trimming cost V 4 bases and J 2 bases; bases outside gene matches: 10. The CDR3 sequence is 17 residues long. This CDR3 is CASSSDTGTGGTYEQYV. The CDR3 nucleotides read TGTGCCAGCAGTTCCGATACCGGGACAGGGGGGACCTACGAGCAGTACGTC.

The chain couples TRBV19 to TRBJ2-3; 7 bases align to TRBD2. V was clipped by 7 bases and J by 0 bases; unmatched bases: 4. Germline values: CDR1 LNHDA, CDR2 SQIVND (reference sequence). The CDR3 sequence is 14 residues long. The CDR3 loop is CASIRGDSTDTQYF. CDR3 nucleotides: TGTGCCAGTATACGGGGGGACAGCACAGATACGCAGTATTTT.

CDR3: CASRGDSDLPGYEQYV. The CDR3 DNA follows: TGTGCCAGCAGAGGGGACAGCGACCTCCCGGGGTACGAGCAGTACGTC. This sequence joins TRBV28 and TRBJ2-7, with TRBD1 matching over 7 bases. This CDR3 spans 16 amino acids. Germline values: CDR1 MDHEN, CDR2 SYDVKM. The ends lost 6 bases at V and 4 bases at J; junction bases unmatched: 15.

The V gene is TRBV4-1, the J gene TRBJ2-1; 7 bases match TRBD1. The V segment lost 2 bases and the J segment 0 bases; nucleotides outside the gene matches: 4. CDR1 is MGHRA and CDR2 is YSYEKL in the germline V gene. The CDR3 length is 16 residues. CDR3 sequence: CASSQKDRSSYNEQFF. In nucleotides, the CDR3 is TGCGCCAGCAGCCAAAAGGACAGGAGCTCCTACAATGAGCAGTTCTTC.

The rearrangement uses TRBV30 and TRBJ2-3, with D tentatively TRBD2 (6 bases). This CDR3 spans 13 amino acids. The germline CDR1 and CDR2 sequences are GTSNPN and SVGIG (reference sequence). Trimming stripped 2 bases from V and 8 bases from J, with 14 bases between. CDR3 protein: CAWSTALGGTQYF. DNA for the CDR3: TGTGCCTGGAGTACGGCTCTCGGGGGTACGCAGTATTTT.

V usage is TRBV12-5 and J usage is TRBJ2-2, with D possibly TRBD2 on 6 matching bases. CDR3 length: 17 amino acids. Germline V gene lookup returns CDR1 LGHNT and CDR2 FRNRAP. V lost 4 bases, J lost 3 bases, and 18 bases lay in between. The CDR3 spells CASGSRDSSGDTGELFF. CDR3 sequence (DNA): TGTGCTAGTGGTTCCCGGGACTCCTCAGGTGACACCGGGGAGCTGTTTTTT.

The V gene is TRBV5-4, the J gene TRBJ2-5; possibly TRBD1 for D (5 bases). The CDR3 has 13 amino acids. Germline CDR1 and CDR2: SGHNT and YYREEE (reference sequence). V was trimmed by 5 bases and J by 5 bases, leaving 13 bases between them. The CDR3, as DNA: TGTGCCAGCAGTTCGGACAAGGAGGAGACCCAGTACTTC. This gives the protein CASSSDKEETQYF.

This chain connects TRBV10-3 to TRBJ1-2, with 8 bases fitting TRBD1. This CDR3 contains 15 residues. Per germline, CDR1 ENHRY and CDR2 SYGVKD. J lost 4 bases, V lost 3 bases, and 7 bases had no gene match. In DNA form, the CDR3 reads TGTGCCATCAGTGAAACGGGAGGACAGGGCTATGGCTACACCTTC. It is translated as CAISETGGQGYGYTF.

The chain uses TRBV5-6 and TRBJ1-1; possible D gene TRBD1, 5 bases. Between the trimmed V and J ends, which lost 0 bases and 6 bases, there was a span of 12 bases. In germline, CDR1 is SGHDT, CDR2 YYEEEE. This CDR3 spans 14 amino acids. CDR3: CASSLVGTRPEAFF. The CDR3 DNA is TGTGCCAGCAGCTTGGTGGGGACTCGGCCTGAAGCTTTCTTT.